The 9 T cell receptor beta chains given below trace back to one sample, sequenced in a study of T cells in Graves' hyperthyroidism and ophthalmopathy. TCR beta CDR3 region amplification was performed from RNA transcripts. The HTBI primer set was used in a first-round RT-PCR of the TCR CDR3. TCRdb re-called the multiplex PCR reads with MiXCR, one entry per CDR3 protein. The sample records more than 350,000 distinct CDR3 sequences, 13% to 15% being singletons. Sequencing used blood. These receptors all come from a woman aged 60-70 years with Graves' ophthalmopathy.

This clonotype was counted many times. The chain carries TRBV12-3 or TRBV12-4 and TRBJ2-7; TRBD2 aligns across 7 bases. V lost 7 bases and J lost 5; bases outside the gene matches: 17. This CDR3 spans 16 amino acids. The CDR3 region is CASTTLKAGVINEQYF. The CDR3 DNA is TGTGCCAGCACCACTCTTAAGGCGGGAGTAATTAACGAGCAGTACTTC.

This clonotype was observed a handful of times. This CDR3 is CASRNRGHSTDTQYF. The CDR3 DNA is TGTGCCAGCAGGAACAGGGGGCACAGCACAGATACGCAGTATTTT. The chain carries TRBV6-1 and TRBJ2-3, with TRBD1 matching over 9 bases. With 6 bases clipped from V and 0 bases from J, the junction kept 4 bases outside the gene matches. Germline-derived CDR1 and CDR2 are MNHNS and SASEGT. The CDR3 sequence is 15 residues long.

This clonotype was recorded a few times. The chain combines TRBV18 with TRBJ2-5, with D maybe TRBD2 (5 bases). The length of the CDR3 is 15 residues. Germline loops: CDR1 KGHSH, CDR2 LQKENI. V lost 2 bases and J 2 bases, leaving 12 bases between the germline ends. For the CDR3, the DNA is TGTGCCAGCTCACCAGGAACTCGGGGACAAGAGACCCAGTACTTC. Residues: CASSPGTRGQETQYF.

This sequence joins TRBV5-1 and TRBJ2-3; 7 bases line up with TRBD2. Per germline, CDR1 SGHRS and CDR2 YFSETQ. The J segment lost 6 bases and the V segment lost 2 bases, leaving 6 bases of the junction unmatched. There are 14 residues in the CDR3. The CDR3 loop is CASSFGGSRDTQYF. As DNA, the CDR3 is TGCGCCAGCAGCTTCGGCGGGAGTAGGGATACGCAGTATTTT.

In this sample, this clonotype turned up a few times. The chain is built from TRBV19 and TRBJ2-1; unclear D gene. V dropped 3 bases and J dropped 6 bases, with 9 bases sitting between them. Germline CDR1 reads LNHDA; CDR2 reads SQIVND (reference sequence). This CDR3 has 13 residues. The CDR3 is CASSMGSANEQFF. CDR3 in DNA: TGTGCCAGTAGTATGGGGTCCGCCAATGAGCAGTTCTTC.

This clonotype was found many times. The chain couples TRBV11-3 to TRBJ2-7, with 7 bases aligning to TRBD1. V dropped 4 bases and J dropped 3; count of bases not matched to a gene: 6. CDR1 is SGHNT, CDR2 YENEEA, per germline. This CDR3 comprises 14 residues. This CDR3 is CASSSGQILYEQYF. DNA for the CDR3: TGTGCCAGCAGCTCGGGACAGATTCTCTACGAGCAGTACTTC.

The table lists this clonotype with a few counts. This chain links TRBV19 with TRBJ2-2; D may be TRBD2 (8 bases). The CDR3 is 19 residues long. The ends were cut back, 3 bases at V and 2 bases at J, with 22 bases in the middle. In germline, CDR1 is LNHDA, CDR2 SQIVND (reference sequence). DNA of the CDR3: TGTGCCAGTAGTATCGAGGGGGCTAGCGGGCCTAGAAACACCGGGGAGCTGTTTTTT. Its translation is CASSIEGASGPRNTGELFF.

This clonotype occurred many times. The CDR3 loop reads CASKDLSAEAFF. Written as DNA, the CDR3 is TGTGCCAGCAAAGATTTGAGTGCTGAAGCTTTCTTT. V and J are TRBV28 and TRBJ1-1; D gene uncertain. Germline V CDR1 and CDR2: MDHEN, SYDVKM. The V gene lost 7 bases and the J gene lost 6 bases, with 12 bases spanning the gap. This CDR3 region has 12 residues. The full variable domain, in which reference TRBV28 and TRBJ1-1 provide the parts outside the CDR3, is DVKVTQSSRYLVKRTGEKVFLECVQDMDHENMFWYRQDPGLGLRLIYFSYDVKMKEKGDIPEGYSVSREKKERFSLILESASTNQTSMYLCASKDLSAEAFFGQGTRLTVV.

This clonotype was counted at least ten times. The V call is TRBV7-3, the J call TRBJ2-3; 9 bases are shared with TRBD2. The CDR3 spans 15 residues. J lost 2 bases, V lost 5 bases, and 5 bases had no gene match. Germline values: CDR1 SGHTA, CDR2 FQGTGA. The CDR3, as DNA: TGTGCCAGCAGCCAGGGACTAGCTTCCACAGATACGCAGTATTTT. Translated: CASSQGLASTDTQYF.